This passage covers 23 T cell receptor beta chains from one sample sequenced in a study of T-cell memory formation after mild COVID-19. A single record per CDR3 protein comes from TCRdb applying MiXCR to the 5' RACE reads. The sample holds approximately 430,000 distinct CDR3 sequences, less than 25% seen once. The specimen sequenced was PBMCs or a T cell subset sorted from them (not recorded which). These receptors all stem from an adult woman who had mild COVID-19 (a few samples of this study predate the infection). Cell type and time point are not known.

The chain carries TRBV28 and TRBJ2-5, with D tentatively TRBD2 (5 bases). Germline V gives CDR1 MDHEN, CDR2 SYDVKM. This CDR3 is built from 12 residues. Trimming cost V 3 bases and J 5 bases, with 7 bases left between them. The CDR3: CASSFTRETQYF. CDR3 DNA: TGTGCCAGCAGTTTCACTAGGGAGACCCAGTACTTC.

This chain joins TRBV20-1 and TRBJ2-7; 10 nucleotides line up with TRBD2. CDR1 is DFQATT, CDR2 SNEGSKA, per germline (reference sequence). The CDR3 is made up of 14 amino acids. V shed 5 bases and J 5 bases; nucleotides not matched to a gene: 9. CDR3 DNA sequence: TGCAGTGCTCCCCGTCCGGGACTAGCGAACGAGCAGTACTTC. Protein sequence: CSAPRPGLANEQYF.

V usage is TRBV6-6 and J usage is TRBJ1-5, with TRBD1 as a possible D gene (5 bases). Germline loops: CDR1 MNHNY, CDR2 SVGAGI (reference sequence). Trimming left V 0 bases short and J 2 bases short, with 8 bases between. The CDR3 is 15 residues long. CDR3 residues: CASSYSGAGNQPQHF. The CDR3, as DNA: TGTGCCAGCAGTTACTCCGGGGCTGGCAATCAGCCCCAGCATTTT.

This chain connects TRBV7-2 to TRBJ2-5; TRBD2 matches 9 bases. The V and J ends lost 3 bases and 3 bases, in that order; junction bases with no gene match: 11. CDR1 and CDR2 from the germline V gene are SGHTA and FQGNSA. This CDR3 contains 17 residues. The CDR3 DNA reads TGTGCCAGCAGCTTCCCCGCTAGCGGGGCCTCGGAAGAGACCCAGTACTTC. It is translated as CASSFPASGASEETQYF.

This clonotype turned up a few times. The V gene is TRBV9, the J gene TRBJ2-7; 9 nucleotides align to TRBD2. Per the germline V gene, CDR1 is SGDLS and CDR2 is YYNGEE. This CDR3 is 15 amino acids long. V dropped 2 bases and J dropped 0; count of bases not matched to a gene: 3. CDR3 in DNA: TGTGCCAGCAGCGTCGCTAGCGGGACCTCCTACGAGCAGTACTTC. It yields the protein CASSVASGTSYEQYF.

This clonotype was seen more than once but under ten times. The chain carries TRBV15 and TRBJ2-3; D remains ambiguous. V lost 0 bases and J lost 4, with 8 bases in between. The germline CDR1 and CDR2 sequences are LNHNV and YYDKDF (reference sequence). The CDR3 extends over 14 amino acids. CDR3 protein: CATSRDAVADTQYF. CDR3 DNA: TGTGCCACCAGCAGAGATGCAGTTGCAGATACGCAGTATTTT.

The CDR3 sequence: CSAGGTTGELFF. CDR3 nucleotides: TGCAGCGCTGGGGGTACCACCGGGGAGCTGTTTTTT. This chain joins TRBV29-1 and TRBJ2-2, with D possibly called TRBD1 or TRBD2 (5 bases each). This CDR3 spans 12 amino acids. The ends were cut back, 7 bases at V and 4 bases at J, with 10 bases in the middle. Per germline, CDR1 SQVTM and CDR2 ANQGSEA.

This clonotype appeared many times. V is TRBV12-3 or TRBV12-4 and J is TRBJ2-3; 10 nucleotides align to TRBD2. Trimming removed 6 bases from V and 4 bases from J; junction bases left unmatched: 7. The CDR3 is 15 residues long. The CDR3 nucleotides read TGTGCCAGCAGAGCTAGCGGGAGTCACCCAGATACGCAGTATTTT. This sequence encodes CASRASGSHPDTQYF.

The CDR3 bases are TGTGCCAGCAGCAAACCGAACACCGGGGAGCTGTTTTTT. As protein: CASSKPNTGELFF. V and J are TRBV7-9 and TRBJ2-2; D unclear. Germline CDR1 reads SEHNR; CDR2 reads FQNEAQ (reference sequence). The CDR3 spans 13 residues. Trimming pared 5 bases from V and 0 bases from J, leaving 4 bases between.

The V call is TRBV5-6, the J call TRBJ2-6, with unresolved D. The germline V gene encodes CDR1 SGHDT and CDR2 YYEEEE. The CDR3 loop spans 16 amino acids. The V end lost 0 bases, the J end lost 0 bases, and 7 bases lay between the germline ends. CDR3 protein: CASSLGLNSGANVLTF. CDR3 DNA: TGTGCCAGCAGCTTGGGCTTAAACTCTGGGGCCAACGTCCTGACTTTC. Filled out from reference TRBV5-6 and TRBJ2-6, the complete variable domain reads DAGVTQSPTHLIKTRGQQVTLRCSPKSGHDTVSWYQQALGQGPQFIFQYYEEEERQRGNFPDRFSGHQFPNYSSELNVNALLLGDSALYLCASSLGLNSGANVLTFGAGSRLTVL.

This clonotype was counted a few times. The chain employs TRBV12-3 or TRBV12-4 and TRBJ2-3; 7 nucleotides line up with TRBD2. V was clipped by 6 bases and J by 1 base; unmatched bases: 7. The CDR3 covers 15 residues. The chain's CDR3 is CASSFGGSGTDTQYF. Here the CDR3 DNA reads TGTGCCAGCAGCTTCGGGGGGTCTGGCACAGATACGCAGTATTTT.

The chain links TRBV27 to TRBJ2-1; maybe TRBD2 (7 bases). V dropped 7 bases and J dropped 5 bases, with 18 bases sitting between them. CDR3 length: 15 amino acids. CDR1 MNHEY and CDR2 SMNVEV come from the germline V gene (reference sequence). CDR3 DNA sequence: TGTGCCAGCAAAACTGAGGGGGGGGAAAACAATGAGCAGTTCTTC. Amino acid sequence: CASKTEGGENNEQFF.

This clonotype was picked up many times. The V and J genes are TRBV9 and TRBJ2-1; 10 nucleotides line up with TRBD2. This CDR3 region has 17 residues. Trimming at V came to 4 bases and at J to 8 bases, leaving 15 bases not matched to a gene. The V gene's germline CDR1 is SGDLS and CDR2 YYNGEE. The CDR3 loop reads CASSRESFGTSVDEQFF. The CDR3 DNA reads as TGTGCCAGCAGCAGGGAGTCGTTCGGGACTAGCGTCGATGAGCAGTTCTTC.

The J gene is TRBJ1-1, the V gene TRBV29-1, with a weak D call TRBD1 (5 bases). Per the germline V gene, CDR1 is SQVTM and CDR2 is ANQGSEA. The CDR3 totals 14 residues. V shed 1 base and J shed 4 bases, with 13 bases lying between them. The CDR3 region is CSVEGYRGFTEAFF. The CDR3 nucleotides read TGCAGCGTTGAAGGGTACCGGGGGTTCACTGAAGCTTTCTTT.

This clonotype was recorded a few times. CDR3 coding DNA: TGTGCCAGCAGATCTGGGACAGGGGGCTCGGGAAATGAGCAGTTCTTC. This codes for CASRSGTGGSGNEQFF. This chain connects TRBV12-3 or TRBV12-4 to TRBJ2-1; 12 nucleotides match TRBD1. Trimming at V came to 6 bases and at J to 7 bases, leaving 10 bases not matched to a gene. This CDR3 spans 16 amino acids.

The rearrangement joins TRBV6-2 or TRBV6-3 to TRBJ2-2; a weak D match, TRBD2 (5 bases). The V gene lost 11 bases and the J gene lost 4 bases, with 23 bases spanning the gap. The CDR3 totals 16 residues. Per the germline V gene, CDR1 is MNHEY and CDR2 is SVGEGT. The CDR3 region has the DNA TGTGCCGGCGGTAAGGCCCCCCGCAGCGGCACCGGGGAGCTGTTTTTT. It encodes CAGGKAPRSGTGELFF.

In this sample, this clonotype turned up many times. This chain links TRBV7-3 with TRBJ2-1, with TRBD1 matching 9 bases. Germline CDR1 reads SGHTA; CDR2 reads FQGTGA. The CDR3 is 15 amino acids. Trimming cost V 5 bases and J 2 bases; bases outside gene matches: 4. DNA for the CDR3: TGTGCCAGCAGCCTTGGGACAGGGACCTACAATGAGCAGTTCTTC. This codes for CASSLGTGTYNEQFF.

V gene TRBV12-3 or TRBV12-4 combines with J gene TRBJ1-4, with a weak D call TRBD1 (5 bases). The CDR3 covers 13 residues. Between the trimmed V and J ends, which lost 6 bases and 4 bases, there was a span of 9 bases. As DNA, the CDR3 is TGTGCCAGCAGCCGAGGGGATAATGAAAAACTGTTTTTT. Its translation is CASSRGDNEKLFF.

There are many counts of this clonotype. The chain has TRBV28 and TRBJ2-5; 9 nucleotides line up with TRBD1. This CDR3 comprises 14 residues. The ends lost 4 bases at V and 5 bases at J; junction bases unmatched: 5. Germline-derived CDR1 and CDR2 are MDHEN and SYDVKM. The CDR3 sequence is CASSSRDRVETQYF. Here the CDR3 DNA reads TGTGCCAGCAGTTCCAGGGACAGGGTGGAGACCCAGTACTTC.

This clonotype was counted a few times. The chain employs TRBV6-5 and TRBJ1-6, with D unclear. The germline V gene encodes CDR1 MNHEY and CDR2 SVGAGI. V was trimmed by 5 bases and J by 4 bases, leaving 6 bases between them. The CDR3 extends over 13 amino acids. The CDR3 loop is CASSTAYNSPLHF. DNA of the CDR3: TGTGCCAGCAGTACAGCGTATAATTCACCCCTCCACTTT.

This chain joins TRBV24-1 and TRBJ2-7, with D hard to call. Germline assignment: CDR1 KGHDR and CDR2 SFDVKD. V lost 7 bases and J 7 bases, leaving 13 bases between the germline ends. CDR3 length: 12 amino acids. This CDR3 reads CATSGVMGEQYF. The CDR3 nucleotides are TGTGCCACCAGCGGAGTGATGGGGGAGCAGTACTTC.

The rearrangement joins TRBV3-1 to TRBJ2-1; possibly TRBD2 for D (6 bases). This CDR3 spans 15 amino acids. V lost 5 bases to trimming and J lost 9 bases, with 20 bases between them. CDR1 and CDR2 (germline): LGHDT, YNNKEL (reference sequence). In DNA, the CDR3 is TGTGCCAGCAGCAAGACTAGTCTGGGCATTATTGAGCAGTTCTTC. This encodes CASSKTSLGIIEQFF.

The chain carries TRBV12-3 or TRBV12-4 and TRBJ2-1; 10 bases line up with TRBD2. The ends lost 5 bases at V and 6 bases at J; junction bases unmatched: 4. The length of the CDR3 is 14 residues. The CDR3 nucleotides read TGTGCCAGCAGTAGGACTAGCGGATTCAATGAGCAGTTCTTC. Translating gives CASSRTSGFNEQFF.